These 19 T cell receptor beta chains share one sample of origin, sequenced in a study of molecular identifiers for immune sequencing clone quantification. TCRdb re-derived calls from the PCR reads in MiXCR, one entry per CDR3 protein. The sample contains hundreds of thousands of distinct CDR3 sequences, around 25% of which appear only once. The source material was naive CD8+ T cells from blood, with Jurkat cell RNA spiked in. Regarding subset: FACS-sorted CD8+CD4-CCR7+CD45RA+ naive T cells. These receptors all stem from a human donor in good health. Some libraries in this study had Jurkat cell RNA spiked in.

This clonotype came up many times. This chain uses TRBV7-6 with TRBJ1-5; D unresolved. Germline V gene sequence: CDR1 SGHVS, CDR2 FNYEAQ. The CDR3 covers 12 residues. Trimming removed 2 bases at V and 5 bases at J, with 4 bases between. The CDR3: CASSLLDQPQHF. The DNA of the CDR3 is TGTGCCAGCAGCTTATTGGATCAGCCCCAGCATTTT.

This clonotype was observed a few times. The rearrangement uses TRBV7-2 and TRBJ2-7; D is undetermined. This CDR3 is 16 amino acids long. The V end lost 5 bases, the J end lost 0 bases, and 17 bases lay between the germline ends. Germline values: CDR1 SGHTA, CDR2 FQGNSA. The CDR3 region is CASSPAGGQSSYEQYF. CDR3 DNA sequence: TGTGCCAGCAGCCCAGCCGGTGGGCAGAGCTCCTACGAGCAGTACTTC.

On this clonotype: One base away lies a much larger clone, so this may be a sequencing read error. The V gene is TRBV14, the J gene TRBJ2-3; D unresolved. There are 14 residues in the CDR3. V was trimmed by 4 bases and J by 3 bases, leaving 11 bases between them. From germline, CDR1 is SGHDN and CDR2 FVKESK. CDR3 coding DNA: TGTGCCAGCAGCCTCGAATATCCTACAGATACGCAGTATTTT. The encoded protein is CASSLEYPTDTQYF.

The J gene is TRBJ2-3, the V gene TRBV15; D gene uncertain. Germline CDR1 LNHNV, CDR2 YYDKDF (reference sequence). The CDR3 spans 11 residues. V was clipped by 3 bases and J by 3 bases, with 1 base between them. The CDR3 region has the DNA TGTGCCACCAGCAGGACAGATACGCAGTATTTT. Protein sequence: CATSRTDTQYF.

In this sample, this clonotype turned up many times. The chain carries TRBV28 and TRBJ2-2; no firm D call. Germline V gene data show CDR1 as MDHEN and CDR2 as SYDVKM. There are 14 residues in the CDR3. Trimming took 8 bases from V and 1 from J, leaving 11 bases between them. The CDR3 sequence is CASGIHRNTGELFF. As DNA, the CDR3 is TGTGCCAGCGGGATTCACAGGAACACCGGGGAGCTGTTTTTT.

The V and J genes are TRBV27 and TRBJ2-1; perhaps TRBD1 as D (5 bases). Germline V CDR1 and CDR2: MNHEY, SMNVEV (reference sequence). With 5 bases removed from V and 2 bases from J, the gap between germline ends came to 19 bases. The CDR3 has 17 residues. CDR3 sequence (DNA): TGTGCCAGCAGTCCGAAGGGGTCGCACCTGCCCTACAATGAGCAGTTCTTC. This codes for CASSPKGSHLPYNEQFF.

As regards this clonotype: This clone may be a read error of a much larger clone one base away. This chain links TRBV7-6 with TRBJ2-1; the match to TRBD2 covers 7 bases. The CDR3 runs 18 residues. The germline V gene has CDR1 SGHVS and CDR2 FNYEAQ. Here the CDR3 reads CASSLAGPLAELYNGQFF. DNA of the CDR3: TGTGCCAGCAGCTTAGCGGGCCCTCTAGCGGAACTATACAATGGGCAGTTCTTC.

This clonotype was observed once. The junction departs from the called germline gene at one end, perhaps through a read error. This chain joins TRBV5-6 and TRBJ1-3, with 9 bases matching TRBD1. The germline gives CDR1 SGHDT, CDR2 YYEEEE. This CDR3 comprises 17 residues. The CDR3 loop reads CASSPGTGFGAGNAIYF. DNA of the CDR3: TGTGCCAGCAGCCCCGGGACAGGGTTTGGTGCTGGAAACGCCATATATTTT.

This clonotype was recorded a few times. V usage is TRBV29-1 and J usage is TRBJ2-1, with TRBD2 matching over 7 bases. The CDR3 covers 14 residues. With V trimmed by 7 bases and J by 0 bases, 6 bases remained unmatched. In germline, CDR1 is SQVTM, CDR2 ANQGSEA. The CDR3, as DNA: TGCAGCGCCATCAGACTAGCCTCCTACAATGAGCAGTTCTTC. It specifies CSAIRLASYNEQFF.

This clonotype turned up a few times. The chain is built from TRBV27 and TRBJ1-6; 8 nucleotides align to TRBD1. The CDR3 sequence is 16 residues long. Germline V CDR1 and CDR2: MNHEY, SMNVEV (reference sequence). Trimming at V came to 4 bases and at J to 8 bases, leaving 10 bases not matched to a gene. CDR3 region: CASSSNRGRFDSPLHF. CDR3 sequence (DNA): TGTGCCAGCAGTTCGAACAGGGGGAGGTTTGATTCACCCCTCCACTTT.

The chain combines TRBV7-9 with TRBJ1-2; 9 bases match TRBD1. CDR3 length: 12 amino acids. V was pared by 11 bases and J by 6 bases, with 7 bases of the junction left unmatched. Germline V CDR1 and CDR2: SEHNR, FQNEAQ (reference sequence). In nucleotides, the CDR3 is TGTGCCTCGGAGGGACAGGGTGATGGCTACACCTTC. Encoded protein: CASEGQGDGYTF.

A remark on this clonotype: A much larger clone sits a single nucleotide away, making a read error possible. The V call is TRBV6-5, the J call TRBJ1-1; 11 bases are a match to TRBD1. This CDR3 contains 16 residues. Per germline, CDR1 MNHEY and CDR2 SVGAGI. The CDR3 DNA sequence: TGTGCCAGCAGTCGGCCGGGACAGGGGGGTGGCACTGAAACTTTCTTT. Translation: CASSRPGQGGGTETFF.

This clonotype was seen many times. This sequence joins TRBV2 and TRBJ2-3; either TRBD1 or TRBD2 may supply D (5 bases each). This CDR3 spans 15 amino acids. CDR1 and CDR2 from the germline V gene are SNHLY and FYNNEI. Trimming stripped 7 bases from V and 3 bases from J, with 17 bases between. CDR3 nucleotide sequence: TGTGCCAGCACTGGGGGACCCTACCATACAGATACGCAGTATTTT. It specifies CASTGGPYHTDTQYF. The full variable domain, with the rest looked up from reference TRBV2 and TRBJ2-3, is EPEVTQTPSHQVTQMGQEVILRCVPISNHLYFYWYRQILGQKVEFLVSFYNNEISEKSEIFDDQFSVERPDGSNFTLKIRSTKLEDSAMYFCASTGGPYHTDTQYFGPGTRLTVL.

Ten or more counts support this clonotype. The chain has TRBV28 and TRBJ2-7, with D perhaps TRBD2 (5 bases). Trimming took off 6 bases at V and 2 bases at J, with 11 bases between the two ends. Germline lookup yields CDR1 MDHEN and CDR2 SYDVKM. This CDR3 is built from 13 residues. CDR3 sequence reads: CASRTGITYEQYF. CDR3 sequence (DNA): TGTGCCAGCAGAACCGGGATAACCTACGAGCAGTACTTC.

This clonotype was detected a few times. The gene calls are TRBV4-3 and TRBJ2-3; 7 bases are shared with TRBD1. The CDR3 spans 17 residues. The ends lost 4 bases at V and 4 bases at J; junction bases unmatched: 14. Germline CDR1 LGHNA, CDR2 YSLEER. CDR3 bases: TGCGCCAGCAGCCCCCAAGGGGGCACGGGGTATTCAGATACGCAGTATTTT. Protein sequence: CASSPQGGTGYSDTQYF.

The chain carries TRBV6-5 and TRBJ2-1, with TRBD1 matching over 7 bases. The CDR3 has 14 amino acids. Germline CDR1 MNHEY, CDR2 SVGAGI. The V segment lost 7 bases and the J segment 9 bases; nucleotides outside the gene matches: 12. The CDR3 DNA reads TGTGCCAGCATGCCTCAGGGGGTGACGGGTGAGCAGTTCTTC. Translation: CASMPQGVTGEQFF.

Turning to this clonotype: A much bigger clone sits one base away, suggesting this may be a read error. This rearrangement joins TRBV7-9 to TRBJ1-4; the D is unclear. Germline lookup yields CDR1 SEHNR and CDR2 FQNEAQ (reference sequence). The CDR3 loop spans 14 amino acids. Here the CDR3 DNA reads TGTGCCAGCAGCGCTCCCAACCCTACTGAAAAACTGATTTTT. This encodes CASSAPNPTEKLIF.

The chain recombines TRBV5-8 with TRBJ2-7, with D unclear. The CDR3 length is 13 residues. The V end was cut by 0 bases, the J end by 2 bases, with 6 bases between. Germline CDR1 is SGHTS and CDR2 is YDEGEE. CDR3 in DNA: TGTGCCAGCAGCTTGGTTCGGCCCTACGAGCAGTACTTC. It encodes CASSLVRPYEQYF. Using reference TRBV5-8 and TRBJ2-7 for the parts outside the CDR3, the full variable domain is EAGVTQSPTHLIKTRGQQATLRCSPISGHTSVYWYQQALGLGLQFLLWYDEGEERNRGNFPPRFSGRQFPNYSSELNVNALELEDSALYLCASSLVRPYEQYFGPGTRLTVT.

Remarks on this clonotype: This may stem from a read error, because a much larger clone lies one nucleotide away. This chain links TRBV29-1 with TRBJ1-3; D unresolved. Trimming cost V 4 bases and J 2 bases, with 15 bases left between them. The CDR3 is made up of 15 amino acids. Germline CDR1 reads SQVTM; CDR2 reads ANQGSEA. The CDR3 reads CSVVLRSYPGNTIYF. The CDR3 bases are TGCAGCGTTGTTCTTAGAAGCTACCCTGGAAACACCATATATTTT.